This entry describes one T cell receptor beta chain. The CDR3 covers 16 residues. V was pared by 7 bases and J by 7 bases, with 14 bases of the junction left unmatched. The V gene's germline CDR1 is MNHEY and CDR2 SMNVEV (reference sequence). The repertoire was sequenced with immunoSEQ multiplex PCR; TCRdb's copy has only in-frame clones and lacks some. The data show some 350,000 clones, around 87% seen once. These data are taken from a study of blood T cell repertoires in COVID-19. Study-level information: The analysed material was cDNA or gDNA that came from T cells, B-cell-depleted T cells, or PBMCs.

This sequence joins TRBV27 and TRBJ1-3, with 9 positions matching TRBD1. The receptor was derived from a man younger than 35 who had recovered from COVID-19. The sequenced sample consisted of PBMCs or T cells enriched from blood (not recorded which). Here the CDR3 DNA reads TGTGCCAGCAAAAACACCGGGACAGGGCTTAGGAACACCATATATTTT. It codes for CASKNTGTGLRNTIYF.